This T cell receptor (beta chain) was profiled in a study of shared clonotypes between healthy human individuals. CD8 cells classed as naive were CD45RO-negative and positively selected for CCR7, excluding terminally differentiated effector memory CD45RA+ cells. The repertoire was sequenced with immunoSEQ multiplex PCR; TCRdb's copy has only in-frame clones and lacks some. The repertoire holds about 800,000 clones, with 95% to 97% as singletons. J lost 5 bases, V lost 3 bases, and 5 bases had no gene match. From germline, CDR1 is SEHNR and CDR2 FQNEAQ (reference sequence). The CDR3 has 14 amino acids.

This rearrangement joins TRBV7-9 to TRBJ2-5, with 8 bases fitting TRBD2. Sequencing was carried out using naive CD8+ T cells sorted from blood. The source is a man aged 30-40 years in good health. Here the CDR3 reads CASSFIGGVETQYF. The CDR3 bases are TGTGCCAGCAGCTTTATCGGGGGGGTTGAGACCCAGTACTTC.